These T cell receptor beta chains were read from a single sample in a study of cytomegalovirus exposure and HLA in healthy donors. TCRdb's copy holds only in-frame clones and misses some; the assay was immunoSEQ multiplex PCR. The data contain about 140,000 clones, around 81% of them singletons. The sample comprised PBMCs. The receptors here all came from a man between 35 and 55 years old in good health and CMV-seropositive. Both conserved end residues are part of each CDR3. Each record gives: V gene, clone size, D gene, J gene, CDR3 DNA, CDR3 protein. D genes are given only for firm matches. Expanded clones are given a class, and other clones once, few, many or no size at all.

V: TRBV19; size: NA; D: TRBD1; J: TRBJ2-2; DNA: TGTGCCAGTAGTAGGACCGGGACAGGGGTAATAACCGGGGAGCTGTTTTTT; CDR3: CASSRTGTGVITGELFF
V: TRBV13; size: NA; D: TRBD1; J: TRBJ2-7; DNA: TGTGCCAGCAGCGGACAGGAGGTCGCGTACGAGCAGTACTTC; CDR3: CASSGQEVAYEQYF
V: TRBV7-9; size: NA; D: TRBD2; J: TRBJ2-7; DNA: TGTGCCAGCAGCCTGAGCGGGACCCTCTCCTACGAGCAGTACTTC; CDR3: CASSLSGTLSYEQYF
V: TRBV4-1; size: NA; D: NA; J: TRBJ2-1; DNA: TGCGCCAGCAACCGGCAAGGGGATTCGGGGGTAGCTAATGAGCAGTTCTTC; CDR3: CASNRQGDSGVANEQFF
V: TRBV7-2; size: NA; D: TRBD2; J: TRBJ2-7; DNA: TGTGCCAGCAGCCCCCGACTAGCGGGAGAGCCCATTGAGCAGTACTTC; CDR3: CASSPRLAGEPIEQYF
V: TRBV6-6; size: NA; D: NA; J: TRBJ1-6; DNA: TGTGCCAGCGTGGTAACCCCGGATTCACCCCTCCACTTT; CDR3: CASVVTPDSPLHF
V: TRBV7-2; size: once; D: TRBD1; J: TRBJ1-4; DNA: TGTGCCAGCAGCTTTCGGACAGGAAATAATGAAAAACTGTTTTTT; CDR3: CASSFRTGNNEKLFF
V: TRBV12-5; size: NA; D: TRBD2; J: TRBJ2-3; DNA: TGTGCTAGTGGGCTACTAGCGGGAAATGAGGTTACGCAGTATTTT; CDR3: CASGLLAGNEVTQYF
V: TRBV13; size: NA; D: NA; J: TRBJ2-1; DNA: TGTGCCAGCAGCCCGTACAATGAGCAGTTCTTC; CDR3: CASSPYNEQFF
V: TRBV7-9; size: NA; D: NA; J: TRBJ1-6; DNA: TGTGCCAGCAGCTGGACCGGGGAGGGGGGGAATAATTCACCCCTCCACTTT; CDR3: CASSWTGEGGNNSPLHF
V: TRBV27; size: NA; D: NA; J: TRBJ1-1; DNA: TGTGCCAGCAGCCGGGGTGCGAGCACTGAAGCTTTCTTT; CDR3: CASSRGASTEAFF
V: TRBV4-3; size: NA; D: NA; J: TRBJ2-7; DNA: TGCGCCAGCAGCCACGCGGCGTACGGGGACTACGAGCAGTACTTC; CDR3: CASSHAAYGDYEQYF
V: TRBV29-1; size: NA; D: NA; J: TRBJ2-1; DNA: TGCAGCGTTGCCGGCGGGGTAGGGTTCTACAATGAGCAGTTCTTC; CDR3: CSVAGGVGFYNEQFF
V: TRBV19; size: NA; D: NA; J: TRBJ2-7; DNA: TGTGCCAGTAGTTCGGCAGGGCGGAACGAGCAGTACTTC; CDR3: CASSSAGRNEQYF
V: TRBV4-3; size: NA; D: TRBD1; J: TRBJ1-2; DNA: TGCGCCAGCAGCTTGCGGACAGGGAACTTAGGAGGTGGTGGCTACACCTTC; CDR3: CASSLRTGNLGGGGYTF
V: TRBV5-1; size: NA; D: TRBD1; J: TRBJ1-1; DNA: TGCGCCAGCAGCTTGCGCTGGACAGGGGGCACTGAAGCTTTCTTT; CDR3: CASSLRWTGGTEAFF
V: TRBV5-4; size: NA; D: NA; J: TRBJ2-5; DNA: TGTGCCAGCAGCTTGGGGAGAGGGGGGGGAGAGACCCAGTACTTC; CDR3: CASSLGRGGGETQYF
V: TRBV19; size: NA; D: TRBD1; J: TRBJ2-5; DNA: TGTGCCAGTAGTATGACAGGGGGCTTCGAGACCCAGTACTTC; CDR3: CASSMTGGFETQYF
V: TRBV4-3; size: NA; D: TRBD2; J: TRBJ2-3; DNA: TGCGCCAGCAGCCGGGCCGCGGGGGGCACAGATACGCAGTATTTT; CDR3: CASSRAAGGTDTQYF
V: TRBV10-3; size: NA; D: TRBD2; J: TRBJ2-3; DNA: TGTGCCATCAGTGAATTAGCGGGATCCACAGATACGCAGTATTTT; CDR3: CAISELAGSTDTQYF
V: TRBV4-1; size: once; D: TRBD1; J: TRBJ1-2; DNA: TGCGCCAGCAGCCAAGATCGGAACAGGGGCTATGGCTACACCTTC; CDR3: CASSQDRNRGYGYTF
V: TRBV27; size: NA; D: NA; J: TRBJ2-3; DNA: TGTGCCAGTAGCCCAAGGGGGACAGATACGCAGTATTTT; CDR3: CASSPRGTDTQYF
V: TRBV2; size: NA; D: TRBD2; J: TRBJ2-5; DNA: TGTGCCAGCAGTGAAAGGCGGACTAGCGGTGAAGAGACCCAGTACTTC; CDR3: CASSERRTSGEETQYF
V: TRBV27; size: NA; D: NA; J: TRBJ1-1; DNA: TGTGCCAGCAGATACTCACAGGGTAGGAAGAACACTGAAGCTTTCTTT; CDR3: CASRYSQGRKNTEAFF
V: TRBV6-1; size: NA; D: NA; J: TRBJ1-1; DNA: TGTGCCAGCAGCTCCATAGAGGCATGGGACACTGAAGCTTTCTTT; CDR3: CASSSIEAWDTEAFF
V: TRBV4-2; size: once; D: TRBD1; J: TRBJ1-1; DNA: TGTGCCAGCAGCCAAGATCGGGGGACAGTCGGTGCTGAAGCTTTCTTT; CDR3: CASSQDRGTVGAEAFF
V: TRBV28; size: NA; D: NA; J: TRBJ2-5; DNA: TGTGCCAGCACCCGACCCGGGGAGACCCAGTACTTC; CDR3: CASTRPGETQYF
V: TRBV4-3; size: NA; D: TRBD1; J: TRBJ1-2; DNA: TGCGCCAGCAGCCAAGACGGGACAGGCCCCATATGGGGCTACACCTTC; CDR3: CASSQDGTGPIWGYTF
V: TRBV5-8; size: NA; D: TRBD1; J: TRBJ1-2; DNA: TGTGCCAGCAGGGGGGGAAAGACAGGGAACTATGGCTACACCTTC; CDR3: CASRGGKTGNYGYTF
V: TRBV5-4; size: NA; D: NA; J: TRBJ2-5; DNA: TGTGCCAGCAGCTTGGCCAGGGAGACCCAGTACTTC; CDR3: CASSLARETQYF
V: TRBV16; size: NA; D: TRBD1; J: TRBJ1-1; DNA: TGTGCCAGCAGCCAATGGACAGGGGGCACTGAAGCTTTCTTT; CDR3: CASSQWTGGTEAFF
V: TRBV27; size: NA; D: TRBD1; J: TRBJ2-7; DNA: TGTGCCAGCAGTTGGCTCAGGACAGGGGGCGTGCGGGAGCAGTACTTC; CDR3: CASSWLRTGGVREQYF
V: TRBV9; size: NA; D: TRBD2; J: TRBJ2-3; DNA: TGTGCCAGCAGCGTAGATGGGGGGACTAGCAACGGCACAGATACGCAGTATTTT; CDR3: CASSVDGGTSNGTDTQYF
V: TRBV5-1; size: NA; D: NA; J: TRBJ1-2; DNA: TGCGCCAGCAGCTTCAAATTAGAATATGGCTACACCTTC; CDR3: CASSFKLEYGYTF
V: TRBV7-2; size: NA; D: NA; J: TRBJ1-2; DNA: TGTGCCAGCAGCCCCCAGACAGGCACAGCTAACTATGGCTACACCTTC; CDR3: CASSPQTGTANYGYTF
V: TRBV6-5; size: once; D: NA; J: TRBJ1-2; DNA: TGTGCCAGCAGTTACGGGGCGGAGACTAACTATGGCTACACCTTC; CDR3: CASSYGAETNYGYTF
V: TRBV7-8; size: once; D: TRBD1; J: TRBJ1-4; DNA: TGTGCCAGCAGCAGCCTCAGGGACAGTAAGAATGAAAAACTGTTTTTT; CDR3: CASSSLRDSKNEKLFF
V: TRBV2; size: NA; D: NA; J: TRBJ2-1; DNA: TGTGCCAGCAGTCTCGGACAGAGCTCCTACAATGAGCAGTTCTTC; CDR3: CASSLGQSSYNEQFF
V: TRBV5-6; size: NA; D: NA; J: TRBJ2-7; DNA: TGTGCCAGCAGCCTCACTTTGGCAGGCAGGGCCCGGGAGCAGTACTTC; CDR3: CASSLTLAGRAREQYF
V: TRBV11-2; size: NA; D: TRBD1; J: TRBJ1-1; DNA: TGTGCCAGCAGCTTAGGTCGGGACAGAGAAGCTTTCTTT; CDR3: CASSLGRDREAFF
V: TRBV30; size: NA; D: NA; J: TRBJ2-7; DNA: TGTGCCTGGAGCGGGACAATTCGCTACGAGCAGTACTTC; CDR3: CAWSGTIRYEQYF
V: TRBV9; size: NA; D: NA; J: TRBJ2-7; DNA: TGTGCCAGCAGCGTAGCGGAGGGAAATTACGAGCAGTACTTC; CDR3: CASSVAEGNYEQYF
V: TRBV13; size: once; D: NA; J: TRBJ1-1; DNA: TGTGCCAGCAGCTTATACGGGGGGCCAAAAACTGAAGCTTTCTTT; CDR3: CASSLYGGPKTEAFF
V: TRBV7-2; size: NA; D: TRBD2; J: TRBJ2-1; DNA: TGTGCCAGCAGCTTAGAGTGGCTAGCGGGGAGGCTGGACAATGAGCAGTTCTTC; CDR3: CASSLEWLAGRLDNEQFF
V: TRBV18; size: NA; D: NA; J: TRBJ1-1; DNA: TGTGCCAGCTCACCATTGGAGTCTAACACTGAAGCTTTCTTT; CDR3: CASSPLESNTEAFF